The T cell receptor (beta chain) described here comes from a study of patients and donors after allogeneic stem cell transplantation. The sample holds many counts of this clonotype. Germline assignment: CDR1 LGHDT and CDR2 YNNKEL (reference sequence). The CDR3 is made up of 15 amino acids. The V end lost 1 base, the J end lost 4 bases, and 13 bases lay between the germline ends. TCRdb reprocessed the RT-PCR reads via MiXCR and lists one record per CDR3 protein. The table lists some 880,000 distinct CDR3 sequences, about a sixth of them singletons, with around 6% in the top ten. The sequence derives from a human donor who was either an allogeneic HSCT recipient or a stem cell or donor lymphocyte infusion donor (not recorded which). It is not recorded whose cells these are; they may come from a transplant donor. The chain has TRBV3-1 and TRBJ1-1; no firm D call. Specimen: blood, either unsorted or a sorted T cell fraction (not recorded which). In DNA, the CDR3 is TGTGCCAGCAGCCAAGTACCCCGTCTCGGCACTGAAGCTTTCTTT. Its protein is CASSQVPRLGTEAFF. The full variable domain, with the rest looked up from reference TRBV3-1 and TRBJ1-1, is DTAVSQTPKYLVTQMGNDKSIKCEQNLGHDTMYWYKQDSKKFLKIMFSYNNKELIINETVPNRFSPKSPDKAHLNLHINSLELGDSAVYFCASSQVPRLGTEAFFGQGTRLTVV.